This TCR beta chain was retrieved from a study of regulatory T cells in long-lasting Graves disease. Study context: Positivity for TSH receptor antibodies plus over 5 years of antithyroid drugs meant persistent Graves' disease.

This sample's time point: persistent/refractory GD, antithyroid drugs over 5 years with positive TRAb. Preparation of the TCR library used RNA extracted from PBMCs. In Xi'an, China, an endocrinology department was the source of patients. CDR3-region Arm-PCR and iRepertoire HTBI primers produced the TCR beta libraries. TCRdb reanalysed the multiplex PCR reads using MiXCR and keeps one entry per CDR3 protein. Of hundreds of thousands of distinct CDR3 sequences listed, about 20% are singletons. The TCR originated in a female donor with Graves disease. Specimen: peripheral blood mononuclear cells (PBMCs), collected when the disease was refractory, from a patient treated with antithyroid drugs.

CDR3 protein: CSVAVGVGDYGYTF. The CDR3 DNA sequence: TGCAGCGTTGCTGTCGGGGTAGGAGACTATGGCTACACCTTC. This sequence joins TRBV29-1 and TRBJ1-2; D gene uncertain. CDR1 and CDR2 from the germline V gene are SQVTM and ANQGSEA. The CDR3 loop spans 14 amino acids. V was pared by 4 bases and J by 3 bases, with 15 bases between. Filled out from reference TRBV29-1 and TRBJ1-2, the complete variable domain reads SAVISQKPSRDICQRGTSLTIQCQVDSQVTMMFWYRQQPGQSLTLIATANQGSEATYESGFVIDKFPISRPNLTFSTLTVSNMSPEDSSIYLCSVAVGVGDYGYTFGSGTRLTVV.